Listed below are T cell receptor beta chains from one sample, sequenced in a study of cytomegalovirus exposure and HLA in healthy donors. Data came from immunoSEQ multiplex PCR; TCRdb stores just in-frame clones and leaves some out. The table lists 200,000 to 250,000 clones, 78% of them singletons. The sequenced sample was PBMCs. The receptors come from a boy aged 5-17 years in good health and CMV-seronegative. Each CDR3 is given with its conserved first and last residue. A D gene is named only where the DNA matches it firmly. Clone sizes are given selectively: once, few, many, or a class where the clone is expanded.

v_call	j_call	clone_size	d_call	cdr3_nt	cdr3_aa
TRBV7-8	TRBJ1-2	.	.	TGTGCCAGCAGCTTAGGCCGACCGCCCAGGGCCTACACCTTC	CASSLGRPPRAYTF
TRBV4-1	TRBJ2-7	.	TRBD2	TGCGCCAGCAGCCAAAGGACTAGCGGGAGCTACGAGCAGTACTTC	CASSQRTSGSYEQYF
TRBV19	TRBJ1-1	few	TRBD1	TGTGCCAGTCTTCGACAGGGTCCCACTGAAGCTTTCTTT	CASLRQGPTEAFF
TRBV19	TRBJ1-5	once	.	TGTGCCAGTAGTATGAGGAGGGGTCAGCCCCAGCATTTT	CASSMRRGQPQHF
TRBV19	TRBJ1-2	.	.	TGTGCCAGTGCCAACCCCCGGAGCGACTATGGCTACACCTTC	CASANPRSDYGYTF
TRBV6-6	TRBJ1-1	few	TRBD1	TGTGCCAGCAGCCGACAGGGGAAGGGGGGCCCTGAAGCTTTCTTT	CASSRQGKGGPEAFF
TRBV2	TRBJ1-2	.	.	TGTGCCAGCACTCAACGGGGGGCTGGGGACTATGGCTACACCTTC	CASTQRGAGDYGYTF
TRBV2	TRBJ2-7	.	TRBD1	TGTGCCAGCAGTCAGGAGGGGACAGGGTCCTACGAGCAGTACTTC	CASSQEGTGSYEQYF
TRBV19	TRBJ1-4	.	TRBD1	TGTGCCAGTAGCCTTGACAGGGAAGGTGAAAAACTGTTTTTT	CASSLDREGEKLFF
TRBV6-5	TRBJ2-7	.	.	TGTGCCAGCAGGCAGGGTGTGGAGAGCTCCTACGAGCAGTACTTC	CASRQGVESSYEQYF
TRBV6-5	TRBJ1-5	.	.	TGTGCCAGCAGTTTGGGACTCTCCAGTTCGCAGCCCCAGCATTTT	CASSLGLSSSQPQHF
TRBV4-1	TRBJ2-7	.	TRBD1	TGCGCCAGCAGCCAAGATAGGGGGGACAGGGGGCTGATCGACGAGCAGTACTTC	CASSQDRGDRGLIDEQYF
TRBV5-6	TRBJ1-4	.	.	TGTGCCAGCAGCTGGGGCAGGGTGGATGAAAAACTGTTTTTT	CASSWGRVDEKLFF